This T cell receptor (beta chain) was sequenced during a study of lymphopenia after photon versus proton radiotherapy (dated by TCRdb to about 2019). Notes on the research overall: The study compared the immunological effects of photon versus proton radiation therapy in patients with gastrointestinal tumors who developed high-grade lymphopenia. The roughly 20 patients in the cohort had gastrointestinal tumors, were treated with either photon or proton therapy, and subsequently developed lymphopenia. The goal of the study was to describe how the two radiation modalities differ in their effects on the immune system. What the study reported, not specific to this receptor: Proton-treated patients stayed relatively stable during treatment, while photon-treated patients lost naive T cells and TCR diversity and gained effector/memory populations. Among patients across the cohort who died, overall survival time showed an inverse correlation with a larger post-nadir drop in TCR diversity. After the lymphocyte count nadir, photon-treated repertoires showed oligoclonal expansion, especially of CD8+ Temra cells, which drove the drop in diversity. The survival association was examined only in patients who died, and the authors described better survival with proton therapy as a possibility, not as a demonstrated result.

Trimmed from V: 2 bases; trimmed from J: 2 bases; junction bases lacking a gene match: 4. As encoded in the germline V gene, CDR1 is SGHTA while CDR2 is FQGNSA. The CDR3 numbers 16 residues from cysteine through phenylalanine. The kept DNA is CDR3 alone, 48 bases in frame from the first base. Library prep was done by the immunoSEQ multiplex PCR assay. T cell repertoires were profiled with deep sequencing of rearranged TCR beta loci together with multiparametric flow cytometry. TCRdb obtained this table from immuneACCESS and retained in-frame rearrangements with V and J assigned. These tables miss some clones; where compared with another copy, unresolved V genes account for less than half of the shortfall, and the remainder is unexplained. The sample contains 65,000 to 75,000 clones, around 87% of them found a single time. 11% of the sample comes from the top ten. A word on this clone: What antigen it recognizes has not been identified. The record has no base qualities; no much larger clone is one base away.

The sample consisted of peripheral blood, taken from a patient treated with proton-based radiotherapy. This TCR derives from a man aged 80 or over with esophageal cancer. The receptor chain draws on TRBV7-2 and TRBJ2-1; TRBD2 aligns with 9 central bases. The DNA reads TGTGCCAGCAGCTTACTCGCGGGAGGGGCCTACAATGAGCAGTTCTTC. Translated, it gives CASSLLAGGAYNEQFF.